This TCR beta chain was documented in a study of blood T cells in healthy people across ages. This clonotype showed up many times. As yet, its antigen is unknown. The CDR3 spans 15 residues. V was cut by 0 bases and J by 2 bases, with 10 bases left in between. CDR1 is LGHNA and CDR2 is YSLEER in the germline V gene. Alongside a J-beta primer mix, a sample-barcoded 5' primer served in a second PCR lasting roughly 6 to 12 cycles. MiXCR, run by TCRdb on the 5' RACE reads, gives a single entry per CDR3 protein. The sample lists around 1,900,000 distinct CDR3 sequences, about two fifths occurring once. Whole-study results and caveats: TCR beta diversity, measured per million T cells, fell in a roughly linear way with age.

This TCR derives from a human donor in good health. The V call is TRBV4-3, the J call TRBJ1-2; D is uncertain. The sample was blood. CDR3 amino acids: CASSQDPDGNYGYTF. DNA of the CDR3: TGCGCCAGCAGCCAAGATCCGGACGGAAACTATGGCTACACCTTC.